Below, 22 T cell receptor beta chains from the same sample are listed, as sequenced in a study of vaccination and CD4 T cells after COVID-19. As for treatment: roughly 11-day PBMC culture with coronavirus spike peptide pools or control peptides (ViraFEST assay). No antigen has been identified for these receptors. Sequence data for DNA of cultured CD4+ T cells were generated by the Oncomine TCR Beta short-read assay. Each CDR3 protein gets one entry after TCRdb re-called the PCR reads with MiXCR. Of some 18,000 distinct CDR3 sequences in the sample, under 45% are singletons; the top ten hold approximately 7%. The specimen comprised CD4+ T cells from blood, cultured in vitro, sampled after SARS-CoV-2 vaccination. These receptors all stem from a human donor who had recovered from COVID-19.

By its share, this clonotype is medium-sized (0.01 to 0.1%). J is TRBJ1-2 and V is TRBV7-9; the D gene is possibly TRBD1 (6 bases). The CDR3 has 14 amino acids. V lost 5 bases to trimming and J lost 4 bases, with 14 bases between them. Germline-derived CDR1 and CDR2 are SEHNR and FQNEAQ (reference sequence). The CDR3 is CASSREGGGYGYTF. The DNA for the CDR3 is TGTGCCAGCAGCCGGGAAGGGGGGGGCTATGGCTACACCTTC.

The CDR3 protein is CASSIGTDYGYTF. The CDR3 nucleotides read TGTGCCAGTAGTATCGGGACAGACTATGGCTACACCTTC. The rearrangement joins TRBV19 to TRBJ1-2; 7 bases agree with TRBD1. This CDR3 has 13 amino acids. The germline CDR1 and CDR2 sequences are LNHDA and SQIVND (reference sequence). With V trimmed by 3 bases and J by 3 bases, 1 base remained unmatched.

CDR3 residues: CASSYSPGGQGSIGNTIYF. The CDR3 DNA reads as TGTGCCAGCAGTTACTCCCCAGGGGGACAGGGGAGTATAGGAAACACCATATATTTT. The J gene is TRBJ1-3, the V gene TRBV6-5; TRBD1 agrees at 10 bases. Trimming cost V 0 bases and J 4 bases; bases outside gene matches: 12. The V gene's germline CDR1 is MNHEY and CDR2 SVGAGI. The CDR3 consists of 19 residues.

This clonotype occurred a few times. V is TRBV21-1 and J is TRBJ2-5; the table's D call TRBD2 went unverified against the DNA. TRBV21-1 is a listed pseudogene. The CDR3 sequence is 16 residues long. The CDR3 region is CASSDPRLAGRETQYF. CDR3 nucleotides: TGTGCCAGCAGCGACCCTAGACTAGCGGGGAGGGAGACCCAGTACTTC.

The chain employs TRBV30 and TRBJ1-4; no reliable D call. Trimming took 0 bases from V and 0 from J, leaving 17 bases between them. Germline CDR1 is GTSNPN and CDR2 is SVGIG (reference sequence). The CDR3 contains 18 residues. This chain's CDR3 is CAWSVPWSYDPTNEKLFF. The CDR3, as DNA: TGTGCCTGGAGTGTACCCTGGTCCTATGATCCAACTAATGAAAAACTGTTTTTT.

The chain has TRBV7-9 and TRBJ2-1; the D call may be TRBD1 or TRBD2 (5 bases each). Germline CDR1 and CDR2: SEHNR and FQNEAQ (reference sequence). CDR3 length: 15 residues. Trimming cost V 5 bases and J 4 bases, with 15 bases left between them. For the CDR3, the DNA is TGTGCCAGCAGCAACTGGGACGGCGGATACAATGAGCAGTTCTTC. Translation: CASSNWDGGYNEQFF.

J is TRBJ1-2 and V is TRBV12-3 or TRBV12-4; TRBD1 agrees at 9 bases. V was clipped by 8 bases and J by 7 bases; unmatched bases: 8. The CDR3 sequence is 13 residues long. Written as DNA, the CDR3 is TGTGCCAGCGGTAACAGGGGGCCGTTTGGCTACACCTTC. Residues: CASGNRGPFGYTF.

The genes are TRBV14 and TRBJ2-7; a weak D match, TRBD2 (6 bases). Germline loops: CDR1 SGHDN, CDR2 FVKESK. The ends were cut back, 6 bases at V and 4 bases at J, with 16 bases in the middle. CDR3 length: 14 residues. The CDR3 DNA reads as TGTGCCAGCAGTCCACTAGCCGGGGGTTACGAGCAGTACTTC. Its protein is CASSPLAGGYEQYF.

The genes are TRBV27 and TRBJ2-1; 10 nucleotides match TRBD1. Germline V gene lookup returns CDR1 MNHEY and CDR2 SMNVEV (reference sequence). This CDR3 is 15 amino acids long. V was clipped by 0 bases and J by 6 bases; unmatched bases: 2. The CDR3 coding sequence is TGTGCCAGCAGTTTATCGACAGGGGGCATCAATGAGCAGTTCTTC. It encodes CASSLSTGGINEQFF.

This sequence joins TRBV5-6 and TRBJ1-2; D might be TRBD1 (6 bases). Germline V gene data show CDR1 as SGHDT and CDR2 as YYEEEE. V was clipped by 0 bases and J by 7 bases, with 10 bases between them. There are 13 residues in the CDR3. Here the CDR3 reads CASSLAQGSGYTF. The CDR3 nucleotides are TGTGCCAGCAGCTTGGCCCAGGGGAGTGGCTACACCTTC.

This clonotype was counted a few times. This chain links TRBV20-1 with TRBJ2-7, with 9 bases lining up with TRBD1. The ends lost 2 bases at V and 0 bases at J; junction bases unmatched: 2. The CDR3 spans 14 residues. Germline V gene lookup returns CDR1 DFQATT and CDR2 SNEGSKA (reference sequence). The CDR3 coding sequence is TGCAGTGCTAGAAACAGGGGGCTCTCCTACGAGCAGTACTTC. Its translation: CSARNRGLSYEQYF.

As DNA, the CDR3 is TGTGCCAGCAGTATACAGGGGTCTGCCTACTACGAGCAGTACTTC. Translating gives CASSIQGSAYYEQYF. This chain links TRBV6-1 with TRBJ2-7; TRBD1 agrees at 7 bases. The CDR3 sequence is 15 residues long. J lost 3 bases, V lost 5 bases, and 10 bases had no gene match. Per the germline V gene, CDR1 is MNHNS and CDR2 is SASEGT.

DNA of the CDR3: TGCAGTGCTAGGGGGTCATTTGAAGCTTTCTTT. Residues: CSARGSFEAFF. The chain carries TRBV20-1 and TRBJ1-1; D gene uncertain. The CDR3 loop spans 11 amino acids. Germline values: CDR1 DFQATT, CDR2 SNEGSKA (reference sequence). Between the trimmed V and J ends, which lost 3 bases and 7 bases, there was a span of 9 bases.

This clonotype qualifies as medium-sized. This rearrangement joins TRBV20-1 to TRBJ2-2, with a tentative D call TRBD2 (6 bases). CDR1 is DFQATT, CDR2 SNEGSKA, per germline (reference sequence). V shed 6 bases and J shed 1 base, with 9 bases lying between them. The CDR3 spans 13 residues. The CDR3 sequence: CSANSGNTGELFF. The CDR3 coding sequence is TGCAGTGCGAATAGCGGGAACACCGGGGAGCTGTTTTTT.

The J gene is TRBJ2-3, the V gene TRBV20-1, with D perhaps matching TRBD1 (5 bases). V lost 7 bases, J lost 5 bases, and 10 bases lay in between. The CDR3 is 11 amino acids. Germline V lookup: CDR1 DFQATT, CDR2 SNEGSKA (reference sequence). CDR3 region: CSGQIEDTQYF. For the CDR3, the DNA is TGCAGTGGACAGATTGAAGATACGCAGTATTTT.

This clonotype was counted a few times. The V gene is TRBV20-1, the J gene TRBJ1-2, with D possibly matching TRBD1 (6 bases). CDR3 length: 17 amino acids. The V gene lost 0 bases and the J gene lost 2 bases, with 19 bases spanning the gap. The germline gives CDR1 DFQATT, CDR2 SNEGSKA (reference sequence). The CDR3 reads CSARDLSLGQGNYGYTF. The CDR3 DNA follows: TGCAGTGCTAGAGATTTGAGTTTGGGGCAGGGGAACTATGGCTACACCTTC.

The V and J genes are TRBV28 and TRBJ2-5, with D perhaps TRBD1 (5 bases). This CDR3 has 14 amino acids. Looked up from germline, CDR1 is MDHEN and CDR2 is SYDVKM. Trimming removed 6 bases from V and 3 bases from J, with 14 bases in between. The DNA for the CDR3 is TGTGCCAGCAGCTCTTTCCAGGGAAAAGAGACCCAGTACTTC. It is translated as CASSSFQGKETQYF.

The rearrangement links TRBV19 to TRBJ1-6, with TRBD1 identical over 7 bases. V trimming: 5 bases; J trimming: 8 bases; junction bases outside the gene matches: 6. The CDR3 is 14 residues long. Per germline, CDR1 LNHDA and CDR2 SQIVND (reference sequence). CDR3 sequence: CASSLGQVDSPLHF. The CDR3 nucleotides read TGTGCCAGTAGTTTAGGACAGGTGGATTCACCCCTCCACTTT.

This rearrangement joins TRBV7-9 to TRBJ2-3, with 8 bases lining up with TRBD2. Trimming cost V 6 bases and J 5 bases; bases outside gene matches: 4. The CDR3 has 13 residues. Germline CDR1 and CDR2: SEHNR and FQNEAQ (reference sequence). The CDR3 loop is CASSQLAGDTQYF. As DNA, the CDR3 is TGTGCCAGCAGTCAGCTAGCGGGAGATACGCAGTATTTT.

The V call is TRBV15, the J call TRBJ1-2, with D perhaps matching TRBD1 (5 bases). With 1 base removed from V and 0 bases from J, the gap between germline ends came to 9 bases. Germline lookup yields CDR1 LNHNV and CDR2 YYDKDF (reference sequence). The CDR3 has 15 amino acids. CDR3: CATSRGGTPNYGYTF. The CDR3 DNA reads as TGTGCCACCAGCAGAGGTGGGACCCCTAACTATGGCTACACCTTC.

The chain uses TRBV28 and TRBJ2-1; D might be TRBD2 (6 bases). Germline assignment: CDR1 MDHEN and CDR2 SYDVKM. The CDR3 covers 12 residues. Trimming shortened V by 1 base and J by 13 bases, and 11 bases separated the two germline ends. The CDR3 spells CASSLYRGLQFF. CDR3 nucleotides: TGTGCCAGCAGTTTATATAGGGGACTTCAGTTCTTC.

This clonotype was seen more than once but under ten times. J is TRBJ1-1 and V is TRBV20-1; TRBD1 agrees at 7 bases. Germline values: CDR1 DFQATT, CDR2 SNEGSKA (reference sequence). V trimming: 0 bases; J trimming: 4 bases; junction bases outside the gene matches: 5. This CDR3 spans 14 amino acids. In nucleotides, the CDR3 is TGCAGTGCTAGAGAAGGGGGCGCTATCACTGAAGCTTTCTTT. Amino acids: CSAREGGAITEAFF.